The clone carrying this TCR beta chain appeared a few times. This entry belongs to a study of CD8 T cells in ankylosing spondylitis. TCRdb analysed the 5' RACE reads with MiXCR anew, one entry per CDR3 protein. The sample lists 150,000 or so distinct CDR3 sequences; about 32% were seen once. The CDR3 loop spans 15 amino acids. CDR1 is SGHAT, CDR2 FQNNGV, per germline. V was shortened by 0 bases and J by 1 base, with 9 bases between the two germline ends. The chain is built from TRBV11-2 and TRBJ1-2; D might be TRBD1 (6 bases). Sequenced input: synovial fluid, either unsorted or a sorted T cell fraction (not recorded which). This sequence was found in a male donor with ankylosing spondylitis. The CDR3 nucleotides are TGTGCCAGCAGCTTAGATGGGACAAGTAACTATGGCTACACCTTC. It yields the protein CASSLDGTSNYGYTF.